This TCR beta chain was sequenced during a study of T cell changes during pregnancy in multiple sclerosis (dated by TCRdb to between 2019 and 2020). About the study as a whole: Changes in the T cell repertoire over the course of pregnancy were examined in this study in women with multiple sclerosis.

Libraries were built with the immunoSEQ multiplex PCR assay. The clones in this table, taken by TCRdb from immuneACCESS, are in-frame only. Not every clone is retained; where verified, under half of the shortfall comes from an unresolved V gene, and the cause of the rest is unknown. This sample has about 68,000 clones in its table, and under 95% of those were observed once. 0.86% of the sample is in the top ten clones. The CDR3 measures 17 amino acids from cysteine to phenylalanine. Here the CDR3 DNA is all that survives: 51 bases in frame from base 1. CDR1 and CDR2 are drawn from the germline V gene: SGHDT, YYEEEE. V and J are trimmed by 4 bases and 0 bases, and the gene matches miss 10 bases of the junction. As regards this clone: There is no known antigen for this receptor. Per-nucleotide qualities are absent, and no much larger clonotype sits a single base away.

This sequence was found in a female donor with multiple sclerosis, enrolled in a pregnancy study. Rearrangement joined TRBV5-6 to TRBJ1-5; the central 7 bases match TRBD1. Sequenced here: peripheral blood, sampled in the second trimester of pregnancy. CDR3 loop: CASSIKDRPYSNQPQHF. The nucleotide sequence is TGTGCCAGCAGCATTAAGGACAGGCCCTATAGCAATCAGCCCCAGCATTTT.